This entry concerns a single TCR beta chain. What it binds is not known. Method: immunoSEQ multiplex PCR; TCRdb's copy keeps in-frame clones and lacks some. The sample has about 120,000 clones, approximately 92% seen once. Trimming removed 1 base from V and 6 bases from J, with 16 bases in between. Per the germline V gene, CDR1 is MNHEY and CDR2 is SMNVEV (reference sequence). The CDR3 has 15 residues. This entry belongs to a study of T cell responses to AZD1222 COVID-19 vaccine. Across the study: Samples with a second dose at about 4 or about 12 weeks were pooled together.

The study, taken as a whole, reports: Just a handful of people given AZD1222 tested seropositive at baseline. A mostly white British donor set with more females was recruited, and clonal diversity was possibly underestimated. Across spike, vaccine-associated CD4 TCRs were found, dominant at 160-218 and 743-854.

The sample consisted of peripheral blood, taken on day 0 of AZD1222 vaccination. The clonotype originates from an adult in good health. J is TRBJ2-7 and V is TRBV27; the D gene is possibly TRBD2 (6 bases). The CDR3 DNA is TGTGCCAGCAGTTTATATCTCGGAGGGTACGGCGAGCAGTACTTC. Amino acids: CASSLYLGGYGEQYF.